Given below is one T cell receptor (beta chain) in context. The target antigen is unknown. The study sequenced cultured CD4+ T cell DNA using the Oncomine TCR Beta short-read assay. Genomic DNA extraction was carried out from cultured CD4+ T cells. TCRdb fed the PCR reads into MiXCR, producing one record per CDR3 protein. The sample contains about 10,000 distinct CDR3 sequences, 30% to 50% of which appear only once. These data belong to a study of vaccination and CD4 T cells after COVID-19. Study context: Taking of post-vaccine samples occurred a median about 70 days after dose two (range 14 to 241).

Germline lookup yields CDR1 SGHNT and CDR2 YYREEE (reference sequence). The V and J ends lost 0 bases and 6 bases, in that order; junction bases with no gene match: 12. The CDR3 loop spans 18 amino acids. Treatment reported: approximately 9-day PBMC culture with coronavirus spike peptide pools or control peptides (ViraFEST assay). Investigators obtained the unexposed donor's CD4+ T cells before the COVID-19 pandemic (2011-2018). Under the ViraFEST approach, antigen-specific T cells were expanded with peptide pools and TCRs subsequently sequenced. A few million PBMCs were grown per well alongside roughly 10 IU/ml IL-2 and 7.5 to 10 ug/ml peptide pools. From unexposed donors, CD4+ T cells were probed, cells permitting, with SARS-CoV-2 S/N and four cold-coronavirus spikes.

The clonotype was recovered from a human donor in good health. Input material: CD4+ T cells from blood, cultured in vitro. This sequence joins TRBV5-4 and TRBJ1-2; 12 bases map to TRBD1. This chain's CDR3 is CASSLGTSPGQGAHGYTF. In DNA form, the CDR3 reads TGTGCCAGCAGCTTGGGGACAAGTCCGGGACAGGGGGCCCATGGCTACACCTTC.